The 21 T cell receptor beta chains given below trace back to one sample, sequenced in a study of CD8+ T cells in alopecia areata. Indicated treatment: oral pan-JAK inhibitor, 5-10 mg twice daily. The authors extracted RNA and reverse transcribed it into cDNA as the sequencing template. Generated by immunoSEQ multiplex PCR, the TCRdb table keeps only in-frame clones and is missing some. This sample has fewer than 250,000 clones, with over 60% found just once. Here the sequenced sample was CD4+ T cells sorted from blood, taken at week 4, from a patient treated with tofacitinib. These TCRs come from a human donor with alopecia areata.

This clone has more than one count but fewer than ten. The chain uses TRBV5-1 and TRBJ2-2; D unresolved. The V gene lost 0 bases and the J gene lost 0 bases, with 3 bases spanning the gap. CDR1 SGHRS and CDR2 YFSETQ come from the germline V gene. CDR3 length equals 14 residues. CDR3 protein: CASSLVPNTGELFF. The CDR3 DNA sequence: TGCGCCAGCAGCTTGGTCCCGAACACCGGGGAGCTGTTTTTT.

The chain carries TRBV10-3 and TRBJ2-1, with 15 bases matching TRBD2. J was trimmed by 9 bases and V by 4 bases; bases with no gene match: 4. Germline V lookup: CDR1 ENHRY, CDR2 SYGVKD. This CDR3 has 15 residues. CDR3 bases: TGTGCCATCAGTGCGTGGACTAGCGGGGGGGCTGAGCAGTTCTTC. Residues: CAISAWTSGGAEQFF.

The J gene is TRBJ1-2, the V gene TRBV28; D not certain. Germline lookup yields CDR1 MDHEN and CDR2 SYDVKM. The CDR3 sequence is 11 residues long. V lost 4 bases and J 7 bases, leaving 7 bases between the germline ends. CDR3 amino acids: CASSSFRGYTF. CDR3 DNA sequence: TGTGCCAGCAGTTCCTTCCGTGGCTACACCTTC.

The chain is built from TRBV7-2 and TRBJ1-3; weak D call: TRBD1 (6 bases). The CDR3 has 16 residues. Looked up from germline, CDR1 is SGHTA and CDR2 is FQGNSA. Trimming removed 5 bases from V and 3 bases from J, with 17 bases in between. This CDR3 reads CASSPWGGPVGNTIYF. The CDR3 nucleotides read TGTGCCAGCAGCCCGTGGGGGGGCCCGGTTGGAAACACCATATATTTT.

The count of this clone is one. The chain has TRBV2 and TRBJ1-5; D unresolved. The germline V and J ends were trimmed by 4 bases and 6 bases, with 13 bases remaining between them. The CDR3 runs 14 residues. Germline CDR1 and CDR2: SNHLY and FYNNEI. CDR3 nucleotides: TGTGCCAGCAGTGGTGGGTGGGGTAGTCAGCCCCAGCATTTT. Translating it yields CASSGGWGSQPQHF.

V gene TRBV7-9 combines with J gene TRBJ2-5; possibly TRBD1 for D (6 bases). The CDR3 has 15 amino acids. The V end was cut by 8 bases, the J end by 2 bases, with 18 bases between. In germline, CDR1 is SEHNR, CDR2 FQNEAQ (reference sequence). The CDR3 here is CASYWTAPDQETQYF. CDR3 DNA sequence: TGTGCCAGCTATTGGACAGCTCCGGATCAAGAGACCCAGTACTTC.

The chain employs TRBV7-2 and TRBJ2-5, with TRBD2 matching 8 bases. V trimming: 5 bases; J trimming: 4 bases; junction bases outside the gene matches: 3. The CDR3 spans 13 residues. Germline values: CDR1 SGHTA, CDR2 FQGNSA. The CDR3 is CASSPAGGETQYF. The CDR3 DNA reads TGTGCCAGCAGCCCCGCGGGGGGAGAGACCCAGTACTTC.

CDR3: CASLQNRGNTEAFF. The DNA of the CDR3 is TGTGCCAGCTTGCAGAACAGGGGGAACACTGAAGCTTTCTTT. The chain combines TRBV7-2 with TRBJ1-1, with 7 bases fitting TRBD1. There are 14 residues in the CDR3. Germline CDR1 is SGHTA and CDR2 is FQGNSA. After removal of 8 bases from V and 1 base from J, the junction contained 7 bases not matched to a gene.

V gene TRBV2 combines with J gene TRBJ2-7; 11 bases agree with TRBD1. V shed 6 bases, J shed 3 bases, and the junction held 4 bases outside the gene matches. CDR3 length: 14 residues. Germline CDR1 and CDR2: SNHLY and FYNNEI. CDR3 loop: CASRDGTGGYEQYF. The CDR3 DNA reads as TGTGCCAGCAGGGACGGGACAGGGGGCTACGAGCAGTACTTC.

V and J are TRBV15 and TRBJ2-6; D unresolved. CDR3 length equals 15 residues. CDR1 and CDR2 (germline): LNHNV, YYDKDF (reference sequence). The germline V and J ends were trimmed by 1 base and 0 bases, with 4 bases remaining between them. The CDR3 nucleotides are TGTGCCACCAGCAGAGGGGCCTCTGGGGCCAACGTCCTGACTTTC. Translated, it gives CATSRGASGANVLTF.

This clone has just one count. The V call is TRBV11-2, the J call TRBJ2-7; D possibly matches TRBD1 or TRBD2 (5 bases each). Germline assignment: CDR1 SGHAT and CDR2 FQNNGV. V lost 5 bases and J 6 bases, leaving 11 bases between the germline ends. CDR3 length equals 12 residues. In nucleotides, the CDR3 is TGTGCCAGCAGCCTGGGGGTGTTCGAGCAGTACTTC. Translated: CASSLGVFEQYF.

The chain links TRBV7-2 to TRBJ2-2; D uncertain. The V gene's germline CDR1 is SGHTA and CDR2 FQGNSA. V lost 1 base and J 3 bases, leaving 9 bases between the germline ends. This CDR3 is built from 15 residues. The CDR3 nucleotides read TGTGCCAGCAGCTTAGTCGTTAGGGACACCGGGGAGCTGTTTTTT. Translating it yields CASSLVVRDTGELFF. The whole variable domain, remainder taken from reference TRBV7-2 and TRBJ2-2, is GAGVSQSPSNKVTEKGKDVELRCDPISGHTALYWYRQSLGQGLEFLIYFQGNSAPDKSGLPSDRFSAERTGGSVSTLTIQRTQQEDSAVYLCASSLVVRDTGELFFGEGSRLTVL.

J is TRBJ1-4 and V is TRBV25-1, with TRBD1 as a possible D gene (6 bases). From germline, CDR1 is MGHDK and CDR2 SYGVNS. This CDR3 is built from 13 residues. V dropped 3 bases and J dropped 10 bases, with 12 bases sitting between them. CDR3 protein: CASSDTGWGKLFF. As DNA, the CDR3 is TGTGCCAGCAGTGATACAGGGTGGGGAAAACTGTTTTTT.

The chain employs TRBV27 and TRBJ1-1; D gene ambiguous. Trimming left V 0 bases short and J 0 bases short, with 8 bases between. From germline, CDR1 is MNHEY and CDR2 SMNVEV (reference sequence). The CDR3 contains 15 residues. CDR3 nucleotide sequence: TGTGCCAGCAGTTTATCTCCGATGATGAACACTGAAGCTTTCTTT. Its protein is CASSLSPMMNTEAFF.

This sequence joins TRBV14 and TRBJ2-5; D not resolved. Trimming left V 1 base short and J 4 bases short, with 10 bases between. CDR3 size: 14 residues. Germline V lookup: CDR1 SGHDN, CDR2 FVKESK. The CDR3 is CASSQVGVGETQYF. The CDR3 coding sequence is TGTGCCAGCAGCCAAGTTGGTGTGGGAGAGACCCAGTACTTC.

The rearrangement joins TRBV6-6 to TRBJ2-3; TRBD2 matches 11 bases. With 5 bases clipped from V and 2 bases from J, the junction kept 6 bases outside the gene matches. The CDR3 totals 16 residues. Germline V gene data show CDR1 as MNHNY and CDR2 as SVGAGI (reference sequence). The CDR3 spells CASSRRLAGFTDTQYF. DNA for the CDR3: TGTGCCAGCAGTAGACGACTAGCGGGGTTCACAGATACGCAGTATTTT.

The rearrangement uses TRBV29-1 and TRBJ2-2; TRBD1 aligns across 9 bases. This CDR3 has 13 residues. V was pared by 5 bases and J by 6 bases, with 4 bases of the junction left unmatched. Germline-derived CDR1 and CDR2 are SQVTM and ANQGSEA. In DNA form, the CDR3 reads TGCAGCGTTACCTACAGGGGGCCCGGGGAGCTGTTTTTT. This sequence encodes CSVTYRGPGELFF.

To note about this clone: The germline gene is not matched at one end of the junction; a read error may be the cause. V and J are TRBV4-1 and TRBJ2-7; 11 bases map to TRBD1. The CDR3 length is 15 residues. Germline V gene data show CDR1 as MGHRA and CDR2 as YSYEKL. DNA of the CDR3: TGCGCCAGCAGCGCCCGGACAGGGGGCAACTACGGGCAGTACTTC. Its translation: CASSARTGGNYGQYF.

This sequence joins TRBV6-5 and TRBJ2-4; D might be TRBD2 (6 bases). This CDR3 comprises 15 residues. Trimming removed 4 bases from V and 5 bases from J, with 15 bases in between. CDR1 and CDR2 (germline): MNHEY, SVGAGI. The CDR3 here is CASSLGRGGENIQYF. The CDR3, as DNA: TGTGCCAGCAGTTTGGGCCGGGGCGGGGAAAACATTCAGTACTTC.

The chain joins TRBV29-1 to TRBJ2-3; weak D call: TRBD1 (6 bases). The CDR3 length is 13 residues. Per the germline V gene, CDR1 is SQVTM and CDR2 is ANQGSEA. With 8 bases removed from V and 6 bases from J, the gap between germline ends came to 18 bases. CDR3 sequence reads: CSSGPQGLDTQYF. DNA for the CDR3: TGCAGCTCCGGTCCCCAGGGGCTGGATACGCAGTATTTT.

This clone was detected a few times. The chain combines TRBV5-1 with TRBJ1-1; D unclear. V lost 0 bases and J 2 bases, leaving 8 bases between the germline ends. The V gene's germline CDR1 is SGHRS and CDR2 YFSETQ. This CDR3 contains 14 residues. CDR3 residues: CASSLGPLNTEAFF. The CDR3 DNA follows: TGCGCCAGCAGCTTGGGGCCGCTAAACACTGAAGCTTTCTTT.